A selection of T cell receptor beta chains follows, all from one sample in a study of naive and memory T cell subsets. TCRdb reprocessed the UMI-ligation and nested PCR reads via MiXCR and lists one record per CDR3 protein. The table includes under 150,000 distinct CDR3 sequences, 15% to 20% detected once. Sequencing input: naive CD4+ T cells from blood. These receptors originate from a human donor in good health. Each CDR3 is given with its conserved first and last residue. A D gene is named only where the DNA matches it firmly. Expanded clones get a size class; other rows say once, few or many, or leave the size out.

size	V	D	J	CDR3	DNA
NA	TRBV2	NA	TRBJ2-7	CASSAQAVNEQYF	TGTGCCAGCAGTGCCCAGGCTGTAAACGAGCAGTACTTC
NA	TRBV6-2/TRBV6-3	NA	TRBJ2-3	CASSYRATSTDTQYF	TGTGCCAGCAGCTACAGAGCGACCAGCACAGATACGCAGTATTTT
few	TRBV29-1	NA	TRBJ2-4	CSVGGLAKNIQYF	TGCAGCGTTGGGGGACTAGCCAAAAACATTCAGTACTTC
few	TRBV7-8	NA	TRBJ2-1	CASSSGTVINEQFF	TGTGCCAGCAGTTCCGGGACTGTAATCAATGAGCAGTTCTTC
few	TRBV6-5	TRBD1	TRBJ1-2	CASRRQGYGYTF	TGTGCCAGCCGGCGACAGGGCTATGGCTACACCTTC
NA	TRBV7-3	NA	TRBJ1-1	CASSLNEWTEAFF	TGTGCCAGCAGCTTAAACGAGTGGACTGAAGCTTTCTTT
NA	TRBV29-1	NA	TRBJ2-7	CSVRGAEQYF	TGCAGCGTCCGGGGCGCCGAGCAGTACTTC
few	TRBV9	TRBD1	TRBJ1-1	CASSRTGGRYTEAFF	TGTGCCAGCAGCCGGACAGGGGGCCGTTACACTGAAGCTTTCTTT
few	TRBV19	NA	TRBJ2-3	CASRQITRGGTDTQYF	TGTGCCAGCCGACAGATAACGAGGGGAGGCACAGATACGCAGTATTTT
NA	TRBV2	TRBD1	TRBJ1-5	CASSETATGGGQPQHF	TGTGCCAGCAGTGAAACGGCGACAGGGGGCGGACAGCCCCAGCATTTT
NA	TRBV2	NA	TRBJ1-1	CASSVGLGNTEAFF	TGTGCCAGCAGTGTCGGGTTAGGGAACACTGAAGCTTTCTTT
NA	TRBV7-9	NA	TRBJ2-7	CASSLVVAEPYEQYF	TGTGCCAGCAGCTTAGTGGTAGCGGAGCCCTACGAGCAGTACTTC
few	TRBV4-1	TRBD2	TRBJ2-1	CASSLRGAGEVYNEQFF	TGCGCCAGCAGCCTAAGAGGGGCGGGAGAAGTGTACAATGAGCAGTTCTTC
few	TRBV6-2/TRBV6-3	TRBD1	TRBJ2-4	CASRPGQGPPLQYF	TGTGCCAGCAGGCCGGGACAGGGGCCCCCTCTTCAGTACTTC
NA	TRBV28	NA	TRBJ1-5	CASSPTGMNQPQHF	TGTGCCAGCAGCCCTACGGGAATGAATCAGCCCCAGCATTTT
few	TRBV28	NA	TRBJ1-4	CASSAAGRSNEKLFF	TGTGCCAGCAGTGCCGCAGGGAGATCTAATGAAAAACTGTTTTTT
NA	TRBV30	NA	TRBJ2-7	CAWKRQAASYEQYF	TGTGCCTGGAAACGGCAGGCCGCCTCCTACGAGCAGTACTTC
few	TRBV20-1	TRBD1	TRBJ2-5	CSATTGVVQETQYF	TGCAGTGCTACCACAGGGGTGGTGCAAGAGACCCAGTACTTC
NA	TRBV4-1	NA	TRBJ2-1	CASSQEGVGDNEQFF	TGCGCCAGCAGCCAAGAAGGTGTAGGAGACAATGAGCAGTTCTTC
NA	TRBV20-1	NA	TRBJ2-7	CSADPGTPNLYEQYF	TGCAGTGCGGACCCCGGGACTCCGAACCTCTACGAGCAGTACTTC
NA	TRBV6-2/TRBV6-3	NA	TRBJ2-6	CASSTSGANVLTF	TGTGCCAGCAGTACTTCTGGGGCCAACGTCCTGACTTTC
NA	TRBV12-3/TRBV12-4	TRBD1	TRBJ2-1	CASNVGQGANNEQFF	TGTGCCAGCAACGTAGGACAGGGGGCAAACAATGAGCAGTTCTTC
NA	TRBV27	TRBD1	TRBJ2-7	CASSFTGGAGQYF	TGTGCCAGCAGTTTTACAGGGGGCGCTGGGCAGTACTTC
NA	TRBV29-1	TRBD1	TRBJ1-1	CSVALGQAVLNTEAFF	TGCAGCGTTGCTCTGGGACAGGCGGTCCTGAACACTGAAGCTTTCTTT
NA	TRBV20-1	NA	TRBJ2-5	CSARDRARGLETQYF	TGCAGTGCTAGAGATAGGGCCAGGGGTTTGGAGACCCAGTACTTC
many	TRBV11-2	NA	TRBJ2-3	CASRKGALRFWTDTQYF	TGTGCCAGCAGGAAAGGGGCTCTCCGGTTCTGGACAGATACGCAGTATTTT
NA	TRBV6-1	NA	TRBJ1-4	CASSERRSTNEKLFF	TGTGCCAGCAGTGAGCGACGCTCAACTAATGAAAAACTGTTTTTT
few	TRBV15	NA	TRBJ2-3	CATSRPPGDTDTQYF	TGTGCCACCAGCAGGCCCCCGGGCGACACAGATACGCAGTATTTT
NA	TRBV25-1	NA	TRBJ1-6	CASSAPGSLDSPLHF	TGTGCCAGCAGTGCCCCGGGGAGTCTGGATTCACCCCTCCACTTT
NA	TRBV14	NA	TRBJ2-7	CASSQGNGAHYEQYF	TGTGCCAGCAGCCAGGGCAACGGGGCCCACTACGAGCAGTACTTC